Each of the 3 T cell receptor beta chains below was sequenced from the same sample in a study of blood T cells in healthy people across ages. Through a sample-barcoded 5' primer and a J-beta primer mix, a second PCR was run for roughly 6 to 11 cycles. Each CDR3 protein is one row after TCRdb ran MiXCR on the 5' RACE reads. The repertoire holds about 780,000 distinct CDR3 sequences, with about 59% as singletons. Material for sequencing was blood. These TCRs come from a man aged 25 to 40 in good health.

The chain combines TRBV5-1 with TRBJ2-5; 9 bases align to TRBD1. TRBJ2-7 matches the DNA end more closely, so the J call is doubtful. The germline gives CDR1 SGHRS, CDR2 YFSETQ. The CDR3 is made up of 14 amino acids. The DNA of the CDR3 is TGCGCCAGCAGTTATACAGGGGGCATGGGCGAGCAGTACTTC. Translating gives CASSYTGGMGEQYF.

The rearrangement joins TRBV20-1 to TRBJ2-7; D might be TRBD1 (6 bases). V was clipped by 0 bases and J by 0 bases, with 12 bases between them. The CDR3 is 15 residues long. Per the germline V gene, CDR1 is DFQATT and CDR2 is SNEGSKA (reference sequence). The CDR3 DNA reads TGCAGTGCTAGAGATCAAGACAGGAGCTCCTACGAGCAGTACTTC. Amino acid sequence: CSARDQDRSSYEQYF.

This clonotype was picked up one time. This sequence joins TRBV9 and TRBJ2-5; maybe TRBD2 (5 bases). V lost 4 bases, J lost 1 base, and 20 bases lay in between. Germline CDR1 and CDR2: SGDLS and YYNGEE. The CDR3 is 17 amino acids. CDR3 in DNA: TGTGCCAGCAGCCTCCGAGAGACTATCCAGTTCCAAGAGACCCAGTACTTC. It specifies CASSLRETIQFQETQYF.